Reported below is one T cell receptor (beta chain). Germline and junction disagree at one end, which may indicate a read error. The entry originates in a study of blood T cell repertoires in COVID-19. As for the study in general: PBMCs, B-cell-depleted T cells, or T cells were the source of the cDNA or gDNA that made up the material.

CDR3 length equals 13 residues. Germline-derived CDR1 and CDR2 are MNHNS and SASEGT. This table comes from immunoSEQ multiplex PCR, and its TCRdb copy is limited to in-frame clones, with some not included. The sample lists under 200,000 clones; around 90% were seen once. The sequence derives from a man aged 50 to 60 who had recovered from COVID-19. The specimen was peripheral blood. The chain employs TRBV6-1 and TRBJ1-1, with D unresolved. For the CDR3, the DNA is TGTGCCAGCAGCGAAGCCAGGAACACTGAAGCTTTCTTT. Translated, it gives CASSEARNTEAFF.